The 5 T cell receptor beta chains given below trace back to one sample, sequenced in a study of cytomegalovirus exposure and HLA in healthy donors (dated by TCRdb to 2016 to 2017). Libraries were made using the immunoSEQ multiplex PCR assay. For the multiplex PCR, a mixture combining 60 forward primers for TCR Vbeta segments and 13 reverse primers for TCR Jbeta segments was used. TCRdb took over this immuneACCESS table, retaining in-frame rearrangements with V and J assigned. Such tables are incomplete; in checked studies, under half of the missing clones stem from an unresolved V gene, and the remainder is unexplained. Recorded for this sample are about 300,000 clones; roughly 88% of them occurred a single time. Approximately 4.3% of the sample is taken by the ten largest. The sequenced sample was PBMCs. The receptors here all came from a man aged 35 to 55 in good health and CMV-seropositive.

The genes are TRBV9 and TRBJ1-1; a possible D gene is TRBD1 (6 bases). Germline V gives CDR1 SGDLS, CDR2 YYNGEE. V dropped 0 bases and J dropped 0 bases, with 9 bases sitting between them. CDR3 size: 15 residues. The CDR3 here is CASSVGGQLNTEAFF. The CDR3 nucleotides are TGTGCCAGCAGCGTAGGCGGACAGCTGAACACTGAAGCTTTCTTT.

This rearrangement joins TRBV2 to TRBJ1-6; D is perhaps TRBD1 (5 bases). V lost 8 bases and J 8 bases, leaving 13 bases between the germline ends. This CDR3 comprises 13 residues. Per the germline V gene, CDR1 is SNHLY and CDR2 is FYNNEI. The CDR3 loop is CASGRQKDSPLHF. CDR3 coding DNA: TGTGCCAGCGGCCGACAGAAGGATTCACCCCTCCACTTT.

The V call is TRBV18, the J call TRBJ1-1, with 8 bases that match TRBD1. V shed 0 bases, J shed 0 bases, and the junction held 3 bases outside the gene matches. The CDR3 totals 16 residues. Germline V gene lookup returns CDR1 KGHSH and CDR2 LQKENI. The CDR3 loop is CASSPPQGALNTEAFF. CDR3 in DNA: TGTGCCAGCTCACCACCCCAGGGGGCCCTGAACACTGAAGCTTTCTTT.

This chain joins TRBV6-6 and TRBJ2-5; D perhaps matches TRBD1 (5 bases). V was clipped by 2 bases and J by 2 bases, with 15 bases between them. The CDR3 is 16 residues long. CDR1 is MNHNY and CDR2 is SVGAGI in the germline V gene (reference sequence). CDR3 loop: CASSYRTLDIQETQYF. DNA for the CDR3: TGTGCCAGCAGTTACCGGACACTTGATATACAAGAGACCCAGTACTTC.

This chain links TRBV6-5 with TRBJ2-7; no firm D call. CDR3 length: 15 amino acids. The V end lost 2 bases, the J end lost 1 base, and 12 bases lay between the germline ends. CDR1 and CDR2 (germline): MNHEY, SVGAGI. The CDR3 DNA reads TGTGCCAGCAGTTACCTCCTTGGGCCGTCCTACGAGCAGTACTTC. It yields the protein CASSYLLGPSYEQYF.